This T cell receptor (beta chain) derives from a study of shared clonotypes between healthy human individuals. The study's findings and limits: Lower generation probabilities were found for non-shared clonotypes than for those shared by all four donors.

With V trimmed by 5 bases and J by 8 bases, 6 bases remained unmatched. Germline V CDR1 and CDR2: LGHNT, FRNRAP. CDR3 length equals 14 residues. Regarding this clone: Its antigen is as yet unknown.

CD45RO negativity and positive selection for CCR7 defined naive CD8 cells, a population that excluded terminally differentiated effector memory CD45RA+ cells. Only Caucasian adults living in Nashville, Tennessee served as donors. Assay used: immunoSEQ multiplex PCR; TCRdb lists only in-frame clones, some missing. Found here are around 2,100,000 clones, approximately 94% of them singletons; the top ten hold more than 0.95%. This chain joins TRBV12-5 and TRBJ2-1, with 10 positions matching TRBD2. Sequencing input: naive CD8+ T cells sorted from blood. This sequence originates from a man aged 18 to 29 in good health. CDR3 nucleotide sequence: TGTGCTAGTGGTCCTCGACTAGCGGGTGATGAGCAGTTCTTC. Its translation: CASGPRLAGDEQFF.